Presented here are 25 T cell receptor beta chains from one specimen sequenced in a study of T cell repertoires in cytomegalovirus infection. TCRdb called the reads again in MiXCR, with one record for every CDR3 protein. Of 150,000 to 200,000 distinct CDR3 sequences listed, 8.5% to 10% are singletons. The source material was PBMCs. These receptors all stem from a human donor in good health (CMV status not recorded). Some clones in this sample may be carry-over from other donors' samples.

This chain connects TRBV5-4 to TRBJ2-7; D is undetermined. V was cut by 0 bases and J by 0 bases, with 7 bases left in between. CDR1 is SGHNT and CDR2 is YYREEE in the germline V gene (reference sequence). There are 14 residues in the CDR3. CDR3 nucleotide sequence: TGTGCCAGCAGCTTGGAGGCTAGCTCCTACGAGCAGTACTTC. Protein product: CASSLEASSYEQYF.

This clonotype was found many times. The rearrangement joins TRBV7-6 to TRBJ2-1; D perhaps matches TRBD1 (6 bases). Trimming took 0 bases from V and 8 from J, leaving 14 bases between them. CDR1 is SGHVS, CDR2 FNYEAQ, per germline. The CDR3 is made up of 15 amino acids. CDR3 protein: CASSLATGQGHEQFF. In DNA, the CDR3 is TGTGCCAGCAGCTTAGCCACAGGGCAGGGGCATGAGCAGTTCTTC.

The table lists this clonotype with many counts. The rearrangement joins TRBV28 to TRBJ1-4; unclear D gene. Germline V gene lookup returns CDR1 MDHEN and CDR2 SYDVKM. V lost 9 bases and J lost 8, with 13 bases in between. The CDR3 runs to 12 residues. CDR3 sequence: CASCNNREKLFF. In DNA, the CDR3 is TGTGCCAGTTGTAATAATCGGGAAAAACTGTTTTTT.

The chain's CDR3 is CSAHLSGRIKYEQYF. CDR3 DNA: TGCAGTGCTCACCTTAGCGGGAGGATTAAGTACGAGCAGTACTTC. V and J are TRBV20-1 and TRBJ2-7, with 10 bases that match TRBD2. The CDR3 sequence is 15 residues long. V gave up 5 bases and J gave up 4 bases; unmatched junction bases: 11. The germline V gene has CDR1 DFQATT and CDR2 SNEGSKA (reference sequence).

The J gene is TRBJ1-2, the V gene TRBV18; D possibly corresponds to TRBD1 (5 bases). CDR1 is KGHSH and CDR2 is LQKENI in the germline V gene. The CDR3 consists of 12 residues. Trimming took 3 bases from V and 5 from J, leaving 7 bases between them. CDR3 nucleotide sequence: TGTGCCAGCTCACCGGGGGAATATGGCTACACCTTC. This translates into CASSPGEYGYTF.

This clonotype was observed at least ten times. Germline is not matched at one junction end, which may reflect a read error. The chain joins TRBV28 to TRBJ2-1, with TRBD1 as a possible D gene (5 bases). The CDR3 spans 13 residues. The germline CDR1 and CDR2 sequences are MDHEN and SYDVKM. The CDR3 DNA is TGTGCCAGCAGCTCGCTAAGGGGCAATGAGCAGTTCTTT. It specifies CASSSLRGNEQFF.

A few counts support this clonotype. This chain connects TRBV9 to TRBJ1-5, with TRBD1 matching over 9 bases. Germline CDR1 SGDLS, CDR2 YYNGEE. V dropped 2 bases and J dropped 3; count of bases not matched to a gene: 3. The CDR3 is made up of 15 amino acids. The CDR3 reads CASSVGTGLNQPQHF. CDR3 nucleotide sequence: TGTGCCAGCAGCGTGGGGACAGGGCTCAATCAGCCCCAGCATTTT.

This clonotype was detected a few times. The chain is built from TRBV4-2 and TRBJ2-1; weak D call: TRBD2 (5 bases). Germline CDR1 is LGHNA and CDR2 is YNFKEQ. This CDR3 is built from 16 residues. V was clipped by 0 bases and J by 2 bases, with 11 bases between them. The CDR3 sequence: CASSQEKDGTYNEQFF. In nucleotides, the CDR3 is TGTGCCAGCAGCCAAGAGAAGGACGGGACCTACAATGAGCAGTTCTTC.

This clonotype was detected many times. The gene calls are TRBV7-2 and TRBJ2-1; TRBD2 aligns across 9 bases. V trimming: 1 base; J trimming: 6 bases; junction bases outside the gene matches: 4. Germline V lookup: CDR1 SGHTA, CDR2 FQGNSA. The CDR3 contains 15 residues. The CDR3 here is CASSLGASGINEQFF. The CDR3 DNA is TGTGCCAGCAGCTTAGGAGCTAGCGGGATCAATGAGCAGTTCTTC.

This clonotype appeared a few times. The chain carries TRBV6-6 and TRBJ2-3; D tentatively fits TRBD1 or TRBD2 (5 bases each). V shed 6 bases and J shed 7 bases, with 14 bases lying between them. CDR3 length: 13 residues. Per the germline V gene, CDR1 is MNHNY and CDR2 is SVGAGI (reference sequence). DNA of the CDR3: TGTGCCAGCAGCCGCCGGGACGCCCATACGCAGTATTTT. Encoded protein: CASSRRDAHTQYF.

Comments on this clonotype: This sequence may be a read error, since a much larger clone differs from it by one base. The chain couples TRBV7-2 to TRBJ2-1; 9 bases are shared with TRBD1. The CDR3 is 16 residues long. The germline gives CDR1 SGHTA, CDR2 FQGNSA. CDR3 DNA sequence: TGTGCCAGCAGCTTAGTCGGGGACAGGGTCTACAATGCGCAGTTCTTC. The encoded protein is CASSLVGDRVYNAQFF.

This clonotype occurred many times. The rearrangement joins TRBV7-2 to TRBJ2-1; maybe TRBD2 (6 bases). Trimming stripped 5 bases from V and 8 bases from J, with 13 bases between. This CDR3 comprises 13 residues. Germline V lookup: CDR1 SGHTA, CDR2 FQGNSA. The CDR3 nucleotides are TGTGCCAGCAGCGCCGGGACTCTCTATGAGCAGTTCTTC. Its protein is CASSAGTLYEQFF.

The CDR3 DNA is TGTGCCAGCAGCCCAACCGGTCTACCCTCCTACAATGAGCAGTTCTTC. Amino acids: CASSPTGLPSYNEQFF. This chain uses TRBV6-6 with TRBJ2-1; D is unclear. This CDR3 has 16 amino acids. Trimming shortened V by 6 bases and J by 0 bases, and 15 bases separated the two germline ends. The germline gives CDR1 MNHNY, CDR2 SVGAGI (reference sequence).

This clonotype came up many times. The CDR3 protein is CASSPALTGAEQYF. For the CDR3, the DNA is TGTGCCAGCAGCCCCGCCCTGACGGGGGCCGAGCAGTACTTC. The V gene is TRBV7-2, the J gene TRBJ2-7; the D call may be TRBD1 or TRBD2 (6 bases each). This CDR3 is built from 14 residues. V was cut by 5 bases and J by 6 bases, with 17 bases left in between. CDR1 is SGHTA and CDR2 is FQGNSA in the germline V gene. The full variable domain, rest sourced from reference TRBV7-2 and TRBJ2-7, is GAGVSQSPSNKVTEKGKDVELRCDPISGHTALYWYRQSLGQGLEFLIYFQGNSAPDKSGLPSDRFSAERTGGSVSTLTIQRTQQEDSAVYLCASSPALTGAEQYFGPGTRLTVT.

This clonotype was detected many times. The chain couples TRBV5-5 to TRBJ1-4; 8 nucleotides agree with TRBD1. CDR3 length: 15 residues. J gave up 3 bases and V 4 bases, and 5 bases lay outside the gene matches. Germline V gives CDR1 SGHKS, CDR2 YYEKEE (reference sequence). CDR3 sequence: CASSQTGDANEKLFF. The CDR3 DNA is TGTGCCAGCAGCCAGACAGGGGACGCTAATGAAAAACTGTTTTTT.

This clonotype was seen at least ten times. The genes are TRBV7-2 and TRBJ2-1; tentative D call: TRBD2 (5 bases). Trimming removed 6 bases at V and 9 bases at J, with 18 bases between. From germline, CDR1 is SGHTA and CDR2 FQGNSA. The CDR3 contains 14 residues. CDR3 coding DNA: TGTGCCAGCAGTTACATAGCGCCGGGTGGTGAGCAGTTCTTC. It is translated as CASSYIAPGGEQFF.

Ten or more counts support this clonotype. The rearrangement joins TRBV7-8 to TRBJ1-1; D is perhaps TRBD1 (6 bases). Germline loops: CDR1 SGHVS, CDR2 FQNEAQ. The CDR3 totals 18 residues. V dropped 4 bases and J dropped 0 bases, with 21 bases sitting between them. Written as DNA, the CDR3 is TGTGCCAGCAGCTCCTCCCGGCGGGACAACTCCATGAACACTGAAGCTTTCTTT. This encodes CASSSSRRDNSMNTEAFF.

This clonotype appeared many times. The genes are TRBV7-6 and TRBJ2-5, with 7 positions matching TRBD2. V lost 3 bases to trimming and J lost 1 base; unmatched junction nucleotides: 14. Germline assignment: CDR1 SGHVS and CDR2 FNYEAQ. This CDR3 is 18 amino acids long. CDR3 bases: TGTGCCAGCAGCTTTCGTCGGGGGTTGGCGGGAGCCCAAGAGACCCAGTACTTC. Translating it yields CASSFRRGLAGAQETQYF.

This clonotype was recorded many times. The chain's CDR3 is CASSETGGFDTQYF. The CDR3 DNA sequence: TGTGCCAGCAGTGAGACCGGAGGGTTCGATACGCAGTATTTT. V and J are TRBV12-3 or TRBV12-4 and TRBJ2-3, with D perhaps TRBD2 (6 bases). This CDR3 is built from 14 residues. Trimming removed 5 bases at V and 6 bases at J, with 15 bases between.

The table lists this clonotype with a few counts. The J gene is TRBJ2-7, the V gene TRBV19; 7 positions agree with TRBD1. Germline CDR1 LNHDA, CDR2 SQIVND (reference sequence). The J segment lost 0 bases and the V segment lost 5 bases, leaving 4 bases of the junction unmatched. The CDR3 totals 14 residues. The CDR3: CASSEQGPSYEQYF. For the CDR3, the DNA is TGTGCCAGTAGTGAACAGGGGCCCTCCTACGAGCAGTACTTC.

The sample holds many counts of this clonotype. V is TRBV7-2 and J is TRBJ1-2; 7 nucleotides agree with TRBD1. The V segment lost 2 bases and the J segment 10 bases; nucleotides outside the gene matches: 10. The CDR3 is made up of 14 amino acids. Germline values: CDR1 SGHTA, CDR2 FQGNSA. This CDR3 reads CASSLQVTGIAYTF. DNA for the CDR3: TGTGCCAGCAGCTTACAGGTGACAGGGATTGCCTACACCTTC.

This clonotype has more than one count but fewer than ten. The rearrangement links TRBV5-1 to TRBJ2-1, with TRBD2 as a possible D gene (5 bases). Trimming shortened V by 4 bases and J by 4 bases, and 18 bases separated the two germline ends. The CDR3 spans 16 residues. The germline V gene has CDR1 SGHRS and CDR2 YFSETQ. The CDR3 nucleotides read TGCGCCAGCAGCGGAGCCCCAGCGGACGATTACAATGAGCAGTTCTTC. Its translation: CASSGAPADDYNEQFF.

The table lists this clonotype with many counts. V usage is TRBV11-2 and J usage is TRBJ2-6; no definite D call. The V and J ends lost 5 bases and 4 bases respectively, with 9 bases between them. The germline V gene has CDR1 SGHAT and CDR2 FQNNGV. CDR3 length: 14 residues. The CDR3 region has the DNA TGTGCCAGCAGCCCGACATCGGGGGCCAACGTCCTGACTTTC. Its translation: CASSPTSGANVLTF.

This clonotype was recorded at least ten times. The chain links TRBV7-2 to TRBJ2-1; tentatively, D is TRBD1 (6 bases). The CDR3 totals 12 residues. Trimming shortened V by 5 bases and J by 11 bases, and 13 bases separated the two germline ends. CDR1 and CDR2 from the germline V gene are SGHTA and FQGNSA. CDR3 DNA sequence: TGTGCCAGCAGCAGGGGGATCCCCCAGCAGTTCTTC. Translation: CASSRGIPQQFF.

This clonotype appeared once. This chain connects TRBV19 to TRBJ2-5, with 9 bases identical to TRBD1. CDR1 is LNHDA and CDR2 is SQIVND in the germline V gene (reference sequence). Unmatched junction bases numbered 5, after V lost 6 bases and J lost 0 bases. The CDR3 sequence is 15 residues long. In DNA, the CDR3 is TGTGCCAGTAGCTTGGACAGGGGTCACCAAGAGACCCAGTACTTC. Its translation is CASSLDRGHQETQYF.